This T cell receptor beta chain was retrieved from a study of cytotoxic CD8 clonotypes in ibrutinib-treated CLL (dated by TCRdb to 2020 to 2022). About the full investigation: The cohort included around 15 treatment-naive and ten to eleven relapsed/refractory patients; about 17 were IGHV unmutated. Response samples were taken after a median of approximately 13 months on treatment, ranging from roughly 6 to 36 months. Of the approximately 87 people in the trial, about 27 had longitudinal samples available. All remission and progressive disease samples were collected while patients were still receiving ibrutinib. Cryopreserved peripheral blood mononuclear cells were obtained prior to treatment, at the time of response, and at either disease progression or sustained remission. Partial responses were observed in about 25 patients and complete responses in 2; after a median follow-up of around 64 months, remission was maintained in around 14 patients and progression was observed in approximately 12. Samples averaged around 280,000 productive templates and tens of thousands of productive rearrangements.

A MiSeq instrument was used for deep resolution sequencing, which targeted depths ranging from 1 in 1 million up to 1 in 200,000 T cells, with coverage averaging 10x for each clonotype. The immunoSEQ hsTCRB Kit was used to generate the TCR beta libraries. Per the source publication's procedure: ImmunoSEQ Data Assistant and ImmunoSEQ Analyzer were used for data analysis, and V, D and J genes were assigned according to IMGT definitions. Clonality, with values ranging from 0 to 1, was calculated as one minus the normalized Shannon entropy of productive rearrangement frequencies. Public clonotype analysis was restricted to overrepresented clonotypes comprising at least 0.05% of each patient's repertoire. About a dozen age-matched healthy donor repertoires from immuneACCESS served as clonality controls. Not all clones reach the TCRdb copy of this immuneACCESS table, which keeps in-frame sequences only. Checked studies attribute under half of the gap to unresolved V genes and leave the rest unexplained. The DNA was the basis for D and trimming; V, J and clone size are from that table. This sample is represented by roughly 250,000 clones; around three quarters of them were singletons. The top ten clonotypes cover over 15% of the sample.

As concerns this clone: No cognate antigen has been identified for it. It has no much larger one-base neighbor in the sample; base qualities were not kept.

V is pared back by 11 bases and J by 3 bases, with 17 bases lying between the germline termini. Per the germline V gene, MDHEN is the CDR1 and SYDVKM is the CDR2. The CDR3, from cysteine to phenylalanine, totals 13 residues. The entry retains the CDR3 DNA only, 39 bases that are in frame from base 1. Overall results and qualifications from the work: Baseline clonality was found to be higher than that of age-matched healthy donors and was strongly correlated with circulating CD8+ T-cell counts. Clonality rose at ibrutinib response, remained stable during sustained remission, and dropped back toward baseline at progression. Sampling times were not matched between sustained-remission and progressing patients, and lymph node repertoires were not studied. Public clonotypes were rare and either shrank or stayed stable during treatment, and the rise in clonality at ibrutinib response reflected expansion of private clonotypes.

The time point label, read with the paper, signifies: around 25 months on ibrutinib. For TCR beta library preparation, around 2.1 micrograms of genomic DNA were extracted from the cryopreserved PBMCs. High-throughput TCR beta sequencing was performed on longitudinal blood samples from CLL patients receiving ibrutinib monotherapy. Patients were enrolled in a phase 2 open-label single-center ibrutinib monotherapy trial. The sequence joins TRBV28 to TRBJ2-7; TRBD2 is a weak D gene call, 6 bases matching. This TCR was recovered from a human donor with chronic lymphocytic leukemia. The sequences come from PBMCs, collected after 24 months of ibrutinib treatment. The sequenced DNA is TGTGCCGGAAGACAGTCCGGGGGCTACGAGCAGTACTTC. Translation gives CAGRQSGGYEQYF.